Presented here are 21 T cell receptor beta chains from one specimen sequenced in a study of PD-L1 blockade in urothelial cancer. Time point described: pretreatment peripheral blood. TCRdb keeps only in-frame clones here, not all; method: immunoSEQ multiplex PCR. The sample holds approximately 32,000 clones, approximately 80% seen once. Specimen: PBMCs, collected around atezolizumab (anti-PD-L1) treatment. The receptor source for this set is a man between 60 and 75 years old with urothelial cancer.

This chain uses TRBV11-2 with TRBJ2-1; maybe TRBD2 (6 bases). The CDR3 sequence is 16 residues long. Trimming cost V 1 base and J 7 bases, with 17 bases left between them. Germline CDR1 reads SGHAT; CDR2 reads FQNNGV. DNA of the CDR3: TGTGCCAGCAGCTTAGTTGAGTGGGCGGGGTGGAATGAGCAGTTCTTC. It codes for CASSLVEWAGWNEQFF.

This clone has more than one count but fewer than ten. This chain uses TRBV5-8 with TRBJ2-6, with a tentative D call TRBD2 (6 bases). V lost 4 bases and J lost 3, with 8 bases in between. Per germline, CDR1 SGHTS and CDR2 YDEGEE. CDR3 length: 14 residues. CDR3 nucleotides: TGTGCCAGCAGCGCGGGGTATGGGGCCAACGTCCTGACTTTC. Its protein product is CASSAGYGANVLTF.

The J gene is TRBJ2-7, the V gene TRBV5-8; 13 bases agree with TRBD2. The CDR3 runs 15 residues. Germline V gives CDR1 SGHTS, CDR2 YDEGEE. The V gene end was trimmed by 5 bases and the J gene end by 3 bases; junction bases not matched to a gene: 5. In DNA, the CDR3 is TGTGCCAGCAGACTCCGGACTAGCGGGGGCTACGAGCAGTACTTC. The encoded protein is CASRLRTSGGYEQYF. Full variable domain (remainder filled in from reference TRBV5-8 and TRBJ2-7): EAGVTQSPTHLIKTRGQQATLRCSPISGHTSVYWYQQALGLGLQFLLWYDEGEERNRGNFPPRFSGRQFPNYSSELNVNALELEDSALYLCASRLRTSGGYEQYFGPGTRLTVT.

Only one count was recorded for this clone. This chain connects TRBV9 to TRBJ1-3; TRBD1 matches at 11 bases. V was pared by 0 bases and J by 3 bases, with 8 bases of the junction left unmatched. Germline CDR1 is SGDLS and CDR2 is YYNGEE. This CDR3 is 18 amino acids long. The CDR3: CASSVDGTGGFVGNTIYF. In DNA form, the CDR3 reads TGTGCCAGCAGCGTAGATGGGACAGGGGGATTTGTTGGAAACACCATATATTTT.

In DNA form, the CDR3 reads TGTGCCAGCAGCGGGGGGGCGAACACCGGGGAGCTGTTTTTT. This translates into CASSGGANTGELFF. This rearrangement joins TRBV9 to TRBJ2-2, with TRBD2 as a possible D gene (6 bases). Trimming pared 3 bases from V and 0 bases from J, leaving 6 bases between. Germline V gives CDR1 SGDLS, CDR2 YYNGEE. CDR3 length equals 14 residues.

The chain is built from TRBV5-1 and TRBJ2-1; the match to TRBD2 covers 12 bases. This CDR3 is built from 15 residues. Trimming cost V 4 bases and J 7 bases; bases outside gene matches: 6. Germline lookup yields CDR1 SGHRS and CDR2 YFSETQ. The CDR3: CASSPPSGGANEQFF. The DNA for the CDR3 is TGCGCCAGCAGCCCCCCTAGCGGGGGGGCAAATGAGCAGTTCTTC. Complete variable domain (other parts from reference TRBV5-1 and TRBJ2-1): KAGVTQTPRYLIKTRGQQVTLSCSPISGHRSVSWYQQTPGQGLQFLFEYFSETQRNKGNFPGRFSGRQFSNSRSEMNVSTLELGDSALYLCASSPPSGGANEQFFGPGTRLTVL.

The CDR3 nucleotides read TGTGCCAGCAGATCCCTAGCGGGGGGGAATGAGCAGTTCTTC. It codes for CASRSLAGGNEQFF. This rearrangement joins TRBV6-6 to TRBJ2-1; 12 bases agree with TRBD2. V shed 6 bases and J 7 bases; nucleotides not matched to a gene: 4. CDR1 and CDR2 (germline): MNHNY, SVGAGI (reference sequence). The CDR3 has 14 amino acids.

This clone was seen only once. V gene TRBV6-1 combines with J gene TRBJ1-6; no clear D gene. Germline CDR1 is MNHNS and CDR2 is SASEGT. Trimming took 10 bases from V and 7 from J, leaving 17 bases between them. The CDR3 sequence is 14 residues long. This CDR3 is CATLRGTSNSPLHF. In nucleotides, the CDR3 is TGTGCCACCCTTCGGGGTACATCGAATTCACCCCTCCACTTT.

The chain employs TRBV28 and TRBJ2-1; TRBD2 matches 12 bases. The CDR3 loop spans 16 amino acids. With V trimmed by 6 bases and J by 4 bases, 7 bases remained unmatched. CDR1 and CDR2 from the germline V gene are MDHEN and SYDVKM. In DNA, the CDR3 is TGTGCCAGCAGGGAGACTAGCGGGGGTGATTACAATGAGCAGTTCTTC. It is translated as CASRETSGGDYNEQFF.

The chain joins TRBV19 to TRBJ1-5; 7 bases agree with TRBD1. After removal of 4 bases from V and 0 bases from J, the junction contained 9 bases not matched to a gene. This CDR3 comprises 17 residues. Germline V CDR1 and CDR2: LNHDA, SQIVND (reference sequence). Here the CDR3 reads CASSTRNRGGSNQPQHF. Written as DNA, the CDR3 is TGTGCCAGTAGTACGCGAAACAGGGGAGGTAGCAATCAGCCCCAGCATTTT.

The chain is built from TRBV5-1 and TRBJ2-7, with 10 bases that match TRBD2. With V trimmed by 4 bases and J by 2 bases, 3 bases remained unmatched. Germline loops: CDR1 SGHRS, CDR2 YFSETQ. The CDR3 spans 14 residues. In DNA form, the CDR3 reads TGCGCCAGCAGCACAAGCGGGGGGGCCTACGAGCAGTACTTC. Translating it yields CASSTSGGAYEQYF.

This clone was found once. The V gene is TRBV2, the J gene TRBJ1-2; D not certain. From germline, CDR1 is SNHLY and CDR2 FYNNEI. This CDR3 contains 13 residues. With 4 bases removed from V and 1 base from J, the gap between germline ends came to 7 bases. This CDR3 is CASSGGFNYGYTF. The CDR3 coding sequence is TGTGCCAGCAGTGGAGGGTTTAACTATGGCTACACCTTC.

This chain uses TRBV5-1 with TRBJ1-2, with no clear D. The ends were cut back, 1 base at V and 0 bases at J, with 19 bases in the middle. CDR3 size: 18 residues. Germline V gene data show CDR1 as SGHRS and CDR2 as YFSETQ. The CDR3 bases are TGCGCCAGCAGCTTGAGAGGGATCAGCCCACCTTCTAACTATGGCTACACCTTC. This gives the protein CASSLRGISPPSNYGYTF.

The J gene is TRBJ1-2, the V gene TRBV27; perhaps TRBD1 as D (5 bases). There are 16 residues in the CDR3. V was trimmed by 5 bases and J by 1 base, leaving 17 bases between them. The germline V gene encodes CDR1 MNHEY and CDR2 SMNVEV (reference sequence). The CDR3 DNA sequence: TGTGCCAGCAGTCCTTACCCCGGGACTGATAACTATGGCTACACCTTC. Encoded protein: CASSPYPGTDNYGYTF.

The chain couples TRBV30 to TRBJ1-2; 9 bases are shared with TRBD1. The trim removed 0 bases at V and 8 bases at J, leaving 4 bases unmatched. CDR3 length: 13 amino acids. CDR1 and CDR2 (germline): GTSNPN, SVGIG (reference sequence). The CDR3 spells CAWSVQGAWGYTF. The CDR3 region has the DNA TGTGCCTGGAGTGTACAGGGGGCGTGGGGCTACACCTTC. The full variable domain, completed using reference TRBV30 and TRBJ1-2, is SQTIHQWPATLVQPVGSPLSLECTVEGTSNPNLYWYRQAAGRGLQLLFYSVGIGQISSEVPQNLSASRPQDRQFILSSKKLLLSDSGFYLCAWSVQGAWGYTFGSGTRLTVV.

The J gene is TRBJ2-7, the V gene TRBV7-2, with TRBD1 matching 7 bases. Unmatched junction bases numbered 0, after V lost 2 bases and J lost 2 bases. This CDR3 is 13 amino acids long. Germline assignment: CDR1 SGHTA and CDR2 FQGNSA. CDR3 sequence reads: CASSLQGAYEQYF. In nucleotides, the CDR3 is TGTGCCAGCAGCTTACAGGGGGCCTACGAGCAGTACTTC.

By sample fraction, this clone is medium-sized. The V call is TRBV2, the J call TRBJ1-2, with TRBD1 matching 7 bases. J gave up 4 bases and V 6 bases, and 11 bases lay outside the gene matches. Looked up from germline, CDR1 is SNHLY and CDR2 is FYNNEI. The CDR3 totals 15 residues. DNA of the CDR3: TGTGCCAGCAGCATGGAGGGACAGCCTGGCTATGGCTACACCTTC. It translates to CASSMEGQPGYGYTF. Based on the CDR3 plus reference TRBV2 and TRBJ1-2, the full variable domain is EPEVTQTPSHQVTQMGQEVILRCVPISNHLYFYWYRQILGQKVEFLVSFYNNEISEKSEIFDDQFSVERPDGSNFTLKIRSTKLEDSAMYFCASSMEGQPGYGYTFGSGTRLTVV.

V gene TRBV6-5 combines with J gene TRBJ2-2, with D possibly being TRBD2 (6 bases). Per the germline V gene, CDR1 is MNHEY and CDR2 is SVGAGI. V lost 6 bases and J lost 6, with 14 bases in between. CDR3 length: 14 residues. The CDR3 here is CASRLRGGAGELFF. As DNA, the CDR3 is TGTGCCAGCAGACTGAGGGGAGGCGCCGGGGAGCTGTTTTTT.

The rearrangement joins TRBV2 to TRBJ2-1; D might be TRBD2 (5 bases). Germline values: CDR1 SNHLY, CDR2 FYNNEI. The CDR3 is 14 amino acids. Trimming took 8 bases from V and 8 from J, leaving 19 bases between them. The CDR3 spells CASHLGLAGDEQFF. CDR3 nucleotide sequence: TGTGCCAGCCACCTTGGGCTCGCCGGGGATGAGCAGTTCTTC.

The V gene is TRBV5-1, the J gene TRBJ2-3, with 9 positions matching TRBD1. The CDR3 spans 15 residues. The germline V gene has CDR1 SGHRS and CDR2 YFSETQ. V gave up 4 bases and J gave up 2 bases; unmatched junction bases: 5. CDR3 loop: CASSRQGDITDTQYF. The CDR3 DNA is TGCGCCAGCAGCAGACAGGGGGATATCACAGATACGCAGTATTTT.

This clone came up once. Written as DNA, the CDR3 is TGTGCCAGCAGCGCGGGGGGGCCAATTGAGACAGATACGCAGTATTTT. Translating gives CASSAGGPIETDTQYF. V gene TRBV9 combines with J gene TRBJ2-3; 8 bases line up with TRBD2. The V gene's germline CDR1 is SGDLS and CDR2 YYNGEE. The CDR3 spans 16 residues. Germline trimming cut 3 bases from V and 3 bases from J; bases unmatched to any gene: 9.